These T cell receptor beta chains were read from a single sample in a study of cytotoxic CD8 clonotypes in ibrutinib-treated CLL. Assay: immunoSEQ multiplex PCR; the TCRdb copy retains only in-frame clones and omits some. This sample has approximately 74,000 clones; 80% occur once, and the top ten carry around 7.6%. Here the sequenced sample was PBMCs, taken at disease progression, from a patient treated with ibrutinib. These receptors came from a human donor with chronic lymphocytic leukemia. Each CDR3 is given with its conserved first and last residue. D genes are given only for firm matches. Rows may omit the clone size; those that give it use once, few, many or a size class.

clone size: NA
D gene: TRBD1
V gene: TRBV5-6
J gene: TRBJ1-3
CDR3 protein: CASRTTGASGNTIYF
CDR3 DNA: TGTGCCAGCAGAACCACAGGGGCGTCAGGAAACACCATATATTTT

clone size: NA
D gene: TRBD1
V gene: TRBV10-3
J gene: TRBJ1-2
CDR3 protein: CAIRAGTDRYGYTF
CDR3 DNA: TGTGCCATCAGAGCCGGGACAGACCGCTATGGCTACACCTTC

clone size: NA
D gene: TRBD1
V gene: TRBV5-4
J gene: TRBJ2-1
CDR3 protein: CASIRTGYNEQFF
CDR3 DNA: TGTGCCAGCATTCGGACAGGGTACAATGAGCAGTTCTTC

clone size: NA
D gene: NA
V gene: TRBV28
J gene: TRBJ1-5
CDR3 protein: CASSGQYNQPQHF
CDR3 DNA: TGTGCCAGCAGTGGACAGTACAATCAGCCCCAGCATTTT

clone size: once
D gene: NA
V gene: TRBV30
J gene: TRBJ1-2
CDR3 protein: CAWSVSGTGRYLPYGYTF
CDR3 DNA: TGTGCCTGGAGTGTAAGCGGGACCGGAAGGTATCTGCCCTATGGCTACACCTTC

clone size: few
D gene: NA
V gene: TRBV30
J gene: TRBJ1-4
CDR3 protein: CAWSVRATNEKLFF
CDR3 DNA: TGTGCCTGGAGTGTACGGGCAACTAATGAAAAACTGTTTTTT

clone size: NA
D gene: NA
V gene: TRBV29-1
J gene: TRBJ1-2
CDR3 protein: CSVEIYGYTF
CDR3 DNA: TGCAGCGTTGAAATTTATGGCTACACCTTC

clone size: NA
D gene: TRBD2
V gene: TRBV9
J gene: TRBJ2-1
CDR3 protein: CASSGPGTSDYSYNEQFF
CDR3 DNA: TGTGCCAGCAGCGGTCCCGGGACTAGCGATTACTCCTACAATGAGCAGTTCTTC

clone size: NA
D gene: TRBD1
V gene: TRBV19
J gene: TRBJ1-2
CDR3 protein: CATRDRGLDGYTF
CDR3 DNA: TGTGCCACGAGGGACAGGGGGTTGGACGGCTACACCTTC

clone size: NA
D gene: NA
V gene: TRBV18
J gene: TRBJ1-1
CDR3 protein: CASSPPSRNEAFF
CDR3 DNA: TGTGCCAGCTCACCACCCAGCCGTAATGAAGCTTTCTTT

clone size: NA
D gene: TRBD2
V gene: TRBV5-6
J gene: TRBJ2-1
CDR3 protein: CASSFPGLAWYEQFF
CDR3 DNA: TGTGCCAGCAGCTTTCCGGGACTAGCATGGTATGAGCAGTTCTTC

clone size: NA
D gene: NA
V gene: TRBV15
J gene: TRBJ2-7
CDR3 protein: CATRVPGRNEQYF
CDR3 DNA: TGTGCCACCAGAGTTCCGGGACGGAATGAGCAGTACTTC

clone size: NA
D gene: NA
V gene: TRBV28
J gene: TRBJ1-2
CDR3 protein: CASSRGGTQAYYTF
CDR3 DNA: TGTGCCAGCAGTCGGGGCGGGACACAAGCTTACTACACCTTC

clone size: NA
D gene: TRBD2
V gene: TRBV4-2
J gene: TRBJ2-1
CDR3 protein: CASSFRLAGGQSEQFF
CDR3 DNA: TGTGCCAGCAGCTTCCGACTAGCGGGGGGGCAAAGTGAGCAGTTCTTC

clone size: NA
D gene: NA
V gene: TRBV2
J gene: TRBJ1-1
CDR3 protein: CASSYGPAAEAFF
CDR3 DNA: TGTGCCAGCAGTTATGGACCGGCGGCTGAAGCTTTCTTT

clone size: NA
D gene: NA
V gene: TRBV18
J gene: TRBJ2-5
CDR3 protein: CASSPRVGLRETQYF
CDR3 DNA: TGTGCCAGCTCACCAAGAGTGGGGTTGAGAGAGACCCAGTACTTC

clone size: NA
D gene: NA
V gene: TRBV6-5
J gene: TRBJ1-2
CDR3 protein: CASSYLAGAPYGYTF
CDR3 DNA: TGTGCCAGCAGTTACTTGGCAGGGGCCCCGTATGGCTACACCTTC

clone size: NA
D gene: NA
V gene: TRBV5-1
J gene: TRBJ1-6
CDR3 protein: CASSLRISYNSPLHF
CDR3 DNA: TGCGCCAGCAGCTTGAGGATCTCCTATAATTCACCCCTCCACTTT

clone size: once
D gene: TRBD1
V gene: TRBV25-1
J gene: TRBJ2-7
CDR3 protein: CASGDRGPLPTNYEQYF
CDR3 DNA: TGTGCCAGCGGGGACAGGGGCCCTCTCCCAACGAACTACGAGCAGTACTTC

clone size: NA
D gene: NA
V gene: TRBV6-6
J gene: TRBJ1-1
CDR3 protein: CASRKLQGGTEAFF
CDR3 DNA: TGTGCCAGCAGAAAACTACAGGGAGGCACTGAAGCTTTCTTT

clone size: NA
D gene: NA
V gene: TRBV30
J gene: TRBJ2-2
CDR3 protein: CAWMGGRLNTGELFF
CDR3 DNA: TGTGCCTGGATGGGTGGGCGACTAAACACCGGGGAGCTGTTTTTT

clone size: NA
D gene: NA
V gene: TRBV29-1
J gene: TRBJ1-1
CDR3 protein: CSAETYGRTEAFF
CDR3 DNA: TGCAGCGCTGAGACATATGGCAGGACTGAAGCTTTCTTT

clone size: NA
D gene: NA
V gene: TRBV19
J gene: TRBJ2-7
CDR3 protein: CASSILGAGVDEQYF
CDR3 DNA: TGTGCCAGTAGTATTCTGGGGGCGGGAGTAGACGAGCAGTACTTC

clone size: NA
D gene: TRBD1
V gene: TRBV30
J gene: TRBJ2-7
CDR3 protein: CAWTGGSSYEQYF
CDR3 DNA: TGTGCCTGGACAGGGGGCAGCTCCTACGAGCAGTACTTC

clone size: NA
D gene: TRBD1
V gene: TRBV27
J gene: TRBJ1-1
CDR3 protein: CASSLQGGRFGAFF
CDR3 DNA: TGTGCCAGCAGTTTACAGGGGGGCCGGTTCGGAGCTTTCTTT

clone size: NA
D gene: NA
V gene: TRBV28
J gene: TRBJ1-6
CDR3 protein: CASIPRLGNSPLHF
CDR3 DNA: TGTGCCAGCATACCCCGCTTAGGTAATTCACCCCTCCACTTT

clone size: NA
D gene: NA
V gene: TRBV6-5
J gene: TRBJ2-1
CDR3 protein: CASSYSPTYNEQFF
CDR3 DNA: TGTGCCAGCAGTTACTCCCCGACCTACAATGAGCAGTTCTTC

clone size: NA
D gene: TRBD1
V gene: TRBV18
J gene: TRBJ2-7
CDR3 protein: CASSVGTVSEQYF
CDR3 DNA: TGTGCCAGCTCCGTGGGGACAGTGAGCGAGCAGTACTTC

clone size: NA
D gene: TRBD2
V gene: TRBV4-1
J gene: TRBJ2-7
CDR3 protein: CASSQGPAFGTTHEQYF
CDR3 DNA: TGCGCCAGCAGCCAAGGTCCTGCCTTTGGGACTACACACGAGCAGTACTTC

clone size: NA
D gene: NA
V gene: TRBV19
J gene: TRBJ1-1
CDR3 protein: CASIETGDTEAFF
CDR3 DNA: TGTGCCAGTATTGAAACTGGGGACACTGAAGCTTTCTTT

clone size: NA
D gene: NA
V gene: TRBV25-1
J gene: TRBJ2-2
CDR3 protein: CASTMDGDTGELFF
CDR3 DNA: TGTGCCAGCACCATGGATGGCGACACCGGGGAGCTGTTTTTT

clone size: NA
D gene: NA
V gene: TRBV28
J gene: TRBJ1-5
CDR3 protein: CASSESGNQPQHF
CDR3 DNA: TGTGCCAGCAGTGAGTCAGGTAATCAGCCCCAGCATTTT

clone size: NA
D gene: NA
V gene: TRBV5-1
J gene: TRBJ1-2
CDR3 protein: CASSLNSINYGYTF
CDR3 DNA: TGCGCCAGCAGCTTGAATTCCATTAACTATGGCTACACCTTC

clone size: once
D gene: TRBD1
V gene: TRBV30
J gene: TRBJ1-5
CDR3 protein: CAWRDRGNQPQHF
CDR3 DNA: TGTGCCTGGAGAGACAGGGGCAATCAGCCCCAGCATTTT

clone size: few
D gene: NA
V gene: TRBV11-2
J gene: TRBJ1-2
CDR3 protein: CASSLRRWTNGYTF
CDR3 DNA: TGTGCCAGCAGCTTGCGACGGTGGACTAATGGCTACACCTTC

clone size: NA
D gene: TRBD1
V gene: TRBV27
J gene: TRBJ2-5
CDR3 protein: CASSPGQGQETQYF
CDR3 DNA: TGTGCCAGCAGCCCGGGACAGGGGCAAGAGACCCAGTACTTC

clone size: once
D gene: NA
V gene: TRBV5-6
J gene: TRBJ1-4
CDR3 protein: CASSSPTGAPATNEKLFF
CDR3 DNA: TGTGCCAGCAGCTCGCCGACAGGAGCACCCGCAACTAATGAAAAACTGTTTTTT

clone size: NA
D gene: NA
V gene: TRBV18
J gene: TRBJ2-7
CDR3 protein: CASSPQGRSYEQYF
CDR3 DNA: TGTGCCAGCTCACCCCAAGGACGGTCCTACGAGCAGTACTTC

clone size: NA
D gene: NA
V gene: TRBV25-1
J gene: TRBJ1-4
CDR3 protein: CASSDSQGRPPEEKLFF
CDR3 DNA: TGTGCCAGCAGTGATTCCCAGGGGCGACCCCCTGAGGAAAAACTGTTTTTT

clone size: NA
D gene: TRBD1
V gene: TRBV28
J gene: TRBJ1-2
CDR3 protein: CASSLSGGTTNYGYTF
CDR3 DNA: TGTGCCAGCAGTTTATCAGGGGGCACTACTAACTATGGCTACACCTTC

clone size: NA
D gene: NA
V gene: TRBV18
J gene: TRBJ2-7
CDR3 protein: CASSDQGGGYEQYF
CDR3 DNA: TGTGCCAGCTCAGACCAGGGGGGAGGCTACGAGCAGTACTTC

clone size: NA
D gene: TRBD1
V gene: TRBV9
J gene: TRBJ2-1
CDR3 protein: CASSEGPGQGYNEQFF
CDR3 DNA: TGTGCCAGCAGCGAAGGACCGGGACAGGGGTACAATGAGCAGTTCTTC

clone size: few
D gene: NA
V gene: TRBV7-9
J gene: TRBJ1-1
CDR3 protein: CASGRQRDTEAFF
CDR3 DNA: TGTGCCAGCGGGAGACAACGAGACACTGAAGCTTTCTTT

clone size: NA
D gene: NA
V gene: TRBV6-5
J gene: TRBJ2-3
CDR3 protein: CASSSVAKTDTQYF
CDR3 DNA: TGTGCCAGCAGTTCCGTAGCGAAAACAGATACGCAGTATTTT

clone size: many
D gene: NA
V gene: TRBV7-6
J gene: TRBJ2-7
CDR3 protein: CASSPDPTVYEQYF
CDR3 DNA: TGTGCCAGCAGCCCAGACCCGACCGTGTACGAGCAGTACTTC

clone size: NA
D gene: TRBD1
V gene: TRBV2
J gene: TRBJ2-7
CDR3 protein: CASMRDRGPYEQYF
CDR3 DNA: TGTGCCAGCATGAGGGACAGGGGACCGTACGAGCAGTACTTC